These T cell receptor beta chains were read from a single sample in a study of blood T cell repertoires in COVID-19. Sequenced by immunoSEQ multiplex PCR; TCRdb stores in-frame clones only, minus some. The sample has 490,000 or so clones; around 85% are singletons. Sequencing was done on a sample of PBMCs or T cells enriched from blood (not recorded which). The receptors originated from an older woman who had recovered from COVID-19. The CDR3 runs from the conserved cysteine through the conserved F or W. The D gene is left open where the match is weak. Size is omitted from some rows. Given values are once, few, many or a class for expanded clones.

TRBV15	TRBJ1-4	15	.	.	CATSRDGATNEKLFF	TGTGCCACCAGCAGAGATGGGGCGACTAATGAAAAACTGTTTTTT
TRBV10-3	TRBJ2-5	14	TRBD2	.	CAIKRASGEETQYF	TGTGCCATCAAAAGGGCTAGCGGTGAAGAGACCCAGTACTTC
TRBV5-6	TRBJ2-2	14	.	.	CASSPGQNTGELFF	TGTGCCAGCAGCCCGGGACAGAACACCGGGGAGCTGTTTTTT
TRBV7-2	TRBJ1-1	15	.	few	CASSLGPQGYTEAFF	TGTGCCAGCAGCTTAGGGCCTCAGGGGTACACTGAAGCTTTCTTT
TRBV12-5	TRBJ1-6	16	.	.	CASGLVLGTGISPLHF	TGTGCTAGTGGTTTGGTACTTGGAACAGGTATTTCACCCCTCCACTTT
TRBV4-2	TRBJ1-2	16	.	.	CASSQDLGGRAYGYTF	TGTGCCAGCAGCCAAGATCTGGGGGGGAGAGCCTATGGCTACACCTTC
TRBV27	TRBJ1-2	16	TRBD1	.	CASSSGGIQGAYGYTF	TGTGCCAGCAGTTCTGGAGGGATACAGGGGGCCTATGGCTACACCTTC
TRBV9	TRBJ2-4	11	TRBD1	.	CASSAGTGIYF	TGTGCCAGCAGCGCGGGGACAGGGATTTACTTC
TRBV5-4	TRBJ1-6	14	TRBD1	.	CASSKTGVYSPLHF	TGTGCCAGCAGCAAGACAGGGGTCTATTCACCCCTCCACTTT
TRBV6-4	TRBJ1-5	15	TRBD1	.	CASSDPGGMGDPQHF	TGTGCCAGCAGTGACCCAGGGGGAATGGGTGATCCCCAGCATTTT
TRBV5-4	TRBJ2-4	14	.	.	CASSYWDTENIQYF	TGTGCCAGCAGCTATTGGGACACGGAAAACATTCAGTACTTC
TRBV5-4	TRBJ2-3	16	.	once	CASSLVVRELTDTQYF	TGTGCCAGCAGCTTGGTTGTCCGGGAACTCACAGATACGCAGTATTTT
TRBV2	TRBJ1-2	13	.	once	CASSEVSVNGYTF	TGTGCCAGCAGTGAAGTGTCAGTAAATGGCTACACCTTC
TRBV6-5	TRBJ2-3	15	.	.	CASSRRGADADTQYF	TGTGCCAGCAGTAGACGGGGGGCGGACGCAGATACGCAGTATTTT
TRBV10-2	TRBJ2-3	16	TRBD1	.	CASSQRRDRSTDTQYF	TGCGCCAGCAGTCAAAGACGGGACAGGAGCACAGATACGCAGTATTTT
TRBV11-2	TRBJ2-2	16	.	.	CASRPAGTKNTGELFF	TGTGCCAGCAGACCGGCCGGGACAAAGAACACCGGGGAGCTGTTTTTT
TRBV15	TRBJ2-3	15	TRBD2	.	CATSRAGGLEDTQYF	TGTGCCACCAGCAGAGCGGGGGGGCTTGAAGATACGCAGTATTTT
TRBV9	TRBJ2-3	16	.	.	CASSATSSLSTDTQYF	TGTGCCAGCAGCGCCACTAGCTCCCTTAGCACAGATACGCAGTATTTT
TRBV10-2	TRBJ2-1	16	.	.	CASSGRGLGIGNEQFF	TGCGCCAGCAGTGGGAGAGGACTGGGCATAGGAAATGAGCAGTTCTTC
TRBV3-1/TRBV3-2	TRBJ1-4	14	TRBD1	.	CASQTTGWGEKLFF	TGTGCCAGTCAAACGACAGGGTGGGGTGAAAAACTGTTTTTT
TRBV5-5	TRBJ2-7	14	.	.	CASSGDRFSYEQYF	TGTGCCAGCAGCGGCGACAGGTTCTCCTACGAGCAGTACTTC
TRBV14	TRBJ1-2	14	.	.	CASSQAGVLYGYTF	TGTGCCAGCAGCCAAGCAGGCGTCCTCTATGGCTACACCTTC
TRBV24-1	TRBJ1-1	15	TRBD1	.	CATSDGTGLNTEAFF	TGTGCCACCAGTGATGGGACAGGCTTGAACACTGAAGCTTTCTTT
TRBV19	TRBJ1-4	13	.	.	CASNQGSIEKLFF	TGTGCCAGTAATCAGGGGTCTATTGAAAAACTGTTTTTT
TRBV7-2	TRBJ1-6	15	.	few	CASSTVVFYNSPLHF	TGTGCCAGCAGCACGGTTGTTTTCTATAATTCACCCCTCCACTTT
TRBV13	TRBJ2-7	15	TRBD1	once	CASSPTGVLPYEQYF	TGTGCCAGCAGCCCTACAGGGGTCCTACCCTACGAGCAGTACTTC